These 10 T cell receptor beta chains came from one sample sequenced in a study of T-cell memory formation after mild COVID-19. TCRdb redid the calling of the 5' RACE reads with MiXCR, one entry per CDR3 protein. The table has about 340,000 distinct CDR3 sequences, roughly 13% seen once. Sequencing was performed on PBMCs or a T cell subset sorted from them (not recorded which). The receptors originated from a man between 18 and 29 years old who had mild COVID-19 (a few samples of this study predate the infection). Cell type and time point are not known.

The gene calls are TRBV4-2 and TRBJ2-1; 7 bases line up with TRBD1. The germline CDR1 and CDR2 sequences are LGHNA and YNFKEQ. The CDR3 covers 14 residues. With 1 base clipped from V and 7 bases from J, the junction kept 4 bases outside the gene matches. For the CDR3, the DNA is TGTGCCAGCAGCCAAGGAGGGACAGCAAATGAGCAGTTCTTC. As protein: CASSQGGTANEQFF.

In its sample, this clonotype was seen many times. V is TRBV7-2 and J is TRBJ2-4; a weak D match, TRBD2 (5 bases). CDR1 and CDR2 (germline): SGHTA, FQGNSA. V lost 3 bases and J 7 bases, leaving 10 bases between the germline ends. CDR3 size: 13 residues. In DNA, the CDR3 is TGTGCCAGCAGCTTGGCAGGAGGCAACATTCAGTACTTC. It specifies CASSLAGGNIQYF.

The chain is built from TRBV4-1 and TRBJ2-1; the match to TRBD1 covers 10 bases. Germline V lookup: CDR1 MGHRA, CDR2 YSYEKL. The junction had 7 bases not matched to a gene; V was cut back by 5 bases and J by 6 bases. This CDR3 region has 15 residues. CDR3 sequence: CASSEVGTGVNEQFF. The DNA for the CDR3 is TGCGCCAGCAGCGAAGTGGGGACAGGGGTCAATGAGCAGTTCTTC.

The CDR3 DNA follows: TGTGCCAGCAGTTTTGAGGCGGGGGAAGAAAAACTGTTTTTT. It is translated as CASSFEAGEEKLFF. This chain uses TRBV12-3 or TRBV12-4 with TRBJ1-4; tentative D call: TRBD1 (5 bases). Deletions cut 3 bases from V and 8 bases from J, with 13 bases between. The CDR3 totals 14 residues.

This clonotype occurred a few times. This sequence joins TRBV7-8 and TRBJ2-5; TRBD2 aligns across 9 bases. Germline CDR1 reads SGHVS; CDR2 reads FQNEAQ. The CDR3 contains 14 residues. The V and J ends lost 6 bases and 1 base, in that order; junction bases with no gene match: 3. The chain's CDR3 is CASSSTSGQETQYF. DNA of the CDR3: TGTGCCAGCAGTTCGACTAGCGGCCAAGAGACCCAGTACTTC.

This clonotype was recorded a few times. The chain couples TRBV4-2 to TRBJ1-2; 9 bases line up with TRBD1. Germline V lookup: CDR1 LGHNA, CDR2 YNFKEQ. The CDR3 runs to 14 residues. With 1 base clipped from V and 5 bases from J, the junction kept 2 bases outside the gene matches. The CDR3 sequence: CASSQGQGGYGYTF. Written as DNA, the CDR3 is TGTGCCAGCAGCCAAGGACAGGGGGGATATGGCTACACCTTC.

This clonotype was counted between two and nine times. The chain couples TRBV7-8 to TRBJ2-2, with D hard to call. V lost 5 bases to trimming and J lost 1 base, with 26 bases between them. The CDR3 totals 20 residues. Germline lookup yields CDR1 SGHVS and CDR2 FQNEAQ. CDR3: CASSPIRVAETKKNTGELFF. Written as DNA, the CDR3 is TGTGCCAGCAGCCCCATAAGGGTTGCTGAAACGAAGAAGAACACCGGGGAGCTGTTTTTT.

The chain couples TRBV4-3 to TRBJ2-3; the match to TRBD2 covers 13 bases. V lost 3 bases to trimming and J lost 3 bases; unmatched junction nucleotides: 6. CDR3 length: 17 amino acids. Germline CDR1 LGHNA, CDR2 YSLEER. The CDR3 DNA follows: TGCGCCAGCAGCCAGGGACGGACTAGCGGGGGAACAGATACGCAGTATTTT. Protein: CASSQGRTSGGTDTQYF.

The chain joins TRBV11-2 to TRBJ2-6; weak D call: TRBD1 (6 bases). The ends were cut back, 1 base at V and 11 bases at J, with 9 bases in the middle. The CDR3 spans 13 residues. Germline lookup yields CDR1 SGHAT and CDR2 FQNNGV. The CDR3 DNA reads TGTGCCAGCAGCTTAGCAGGGGTGCACGTCCTGACTTTC. Protein sequence: CASSLAGVHVLTF.

The chain is built from TRBV6-5 and TRBJ1-2, with 8 bases identical to TRBD1. Looked up from germline, CDR1 is MNHEY and CDR2 is SVGAGI. The CDR3 runs 15 residues. The junction had 10 bases not matched to a gene; V was cut back by 4 bases and J by 6 bases. CDR3 sequence: CASSSQTGAFDGYTF. CDR3 DNA: TGTGCCAGCAGTTCTCAGACAGGGGCGTTCGATGGCTACACCTTC.